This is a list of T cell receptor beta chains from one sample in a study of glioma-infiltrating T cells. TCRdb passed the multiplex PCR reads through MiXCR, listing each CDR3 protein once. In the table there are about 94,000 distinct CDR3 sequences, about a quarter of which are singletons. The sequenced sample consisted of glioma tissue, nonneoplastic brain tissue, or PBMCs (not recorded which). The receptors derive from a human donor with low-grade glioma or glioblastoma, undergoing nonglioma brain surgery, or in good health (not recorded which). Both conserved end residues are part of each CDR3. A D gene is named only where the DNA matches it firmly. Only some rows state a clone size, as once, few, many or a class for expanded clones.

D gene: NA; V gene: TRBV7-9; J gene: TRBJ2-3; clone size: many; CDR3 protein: CASSLGHSTDTQYF; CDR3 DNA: TGTGCCAGCAGCCTCGGACACAGCACAGATACGCAGTATTTT
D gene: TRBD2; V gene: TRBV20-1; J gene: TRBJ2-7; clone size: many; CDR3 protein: CSADHPGLAYEQYF; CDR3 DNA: TGCAGTGCTGACCATCCCGGACTAGCATACGAGCAGTACTTC
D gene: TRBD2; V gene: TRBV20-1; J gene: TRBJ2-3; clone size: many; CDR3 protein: CSAAGTSGRALTDTQYF; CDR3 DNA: TGCAGTGCCGCCGGGACTAGCGGGAGGGCCCTTACAGATACGCAGTATTTT
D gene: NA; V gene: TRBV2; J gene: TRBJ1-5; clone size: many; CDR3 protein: CASSAEGQPQHF; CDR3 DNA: TGTGCCAGCAGTGCCGAGGGACAGCCCCAGCATTTT
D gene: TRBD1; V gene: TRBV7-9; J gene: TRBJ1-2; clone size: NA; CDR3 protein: CASRTEAGGVSDGCTF; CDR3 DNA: TGTGCCAGCAGGACCGAAGCAGGGGGCGTCTCGGATGGCTGCACCTTC
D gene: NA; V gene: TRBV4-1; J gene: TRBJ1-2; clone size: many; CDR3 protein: CASSQDWQGGYGYTF; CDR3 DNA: TGCGCCAGCAGCCAAGATTGGCAGGGAGGATATGGCTACACCTTC
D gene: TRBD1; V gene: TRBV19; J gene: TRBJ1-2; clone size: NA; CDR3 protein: CASSEALTGGVSGYTF; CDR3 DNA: TGTGCCAGTAGTGAAGCCTTGACAGGGGGCGTTAGTGGCTACACCTTC
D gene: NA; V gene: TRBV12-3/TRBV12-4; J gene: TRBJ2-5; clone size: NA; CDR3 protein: CASSLAPAGRETQYF; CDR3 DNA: TGTGCCAGCAGTTTAGCGCCGGCAGGGCGGGAGACCCAGTACTTC
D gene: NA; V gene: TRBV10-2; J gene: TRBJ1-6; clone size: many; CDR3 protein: CASRRALGSPLHF; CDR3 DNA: TGCGCCAGCAGACGGGCCCTCGGTTCACCCCTCCACTTT
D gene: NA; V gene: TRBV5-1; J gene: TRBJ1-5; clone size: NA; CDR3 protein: CANSAFYSNQPQHF; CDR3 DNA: TGCGCAAATTCGGCGTTTTATAGCAATCAGCCCCAGCATTTT
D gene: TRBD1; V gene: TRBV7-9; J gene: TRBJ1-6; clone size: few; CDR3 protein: CASSQGGGRNNSPLHF; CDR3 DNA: TGTGCCAGCAGCCAAGGGGGCGGAAGAAATAATTCACCCCTCCACTTT
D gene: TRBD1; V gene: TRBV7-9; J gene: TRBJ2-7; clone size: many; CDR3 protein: CASSLGTGSYEQYF; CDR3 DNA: TGTGCCAGCAGCCTAGGGACAGGCTCCTACGAGCAGTACTTC